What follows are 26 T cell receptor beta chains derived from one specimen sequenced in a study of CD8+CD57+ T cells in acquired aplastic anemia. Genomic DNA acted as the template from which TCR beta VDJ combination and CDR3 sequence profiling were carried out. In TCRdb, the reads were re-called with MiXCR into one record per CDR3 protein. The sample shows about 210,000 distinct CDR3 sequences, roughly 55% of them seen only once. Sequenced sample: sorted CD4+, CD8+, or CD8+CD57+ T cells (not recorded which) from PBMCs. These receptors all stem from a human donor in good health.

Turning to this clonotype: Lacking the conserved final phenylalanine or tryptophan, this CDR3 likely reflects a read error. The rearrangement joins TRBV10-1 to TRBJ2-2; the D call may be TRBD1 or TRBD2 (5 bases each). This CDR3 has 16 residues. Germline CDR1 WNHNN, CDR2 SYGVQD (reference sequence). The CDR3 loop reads CASSDSSRSNTGDLFC. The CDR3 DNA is TGCGCCAGCAGTGACAGTTCCCGCTCGAACACCGGGGACCTGTTTTGT.

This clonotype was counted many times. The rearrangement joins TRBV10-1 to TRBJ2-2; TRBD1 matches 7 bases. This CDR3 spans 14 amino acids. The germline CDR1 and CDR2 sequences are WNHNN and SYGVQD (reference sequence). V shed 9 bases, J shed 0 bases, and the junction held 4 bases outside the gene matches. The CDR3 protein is CASSGTANTGELFF. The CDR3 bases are TGCGCCAGTTCCGGGACAGCGAACACCGGGGAGCTGTTTTTT.

The CDR3 region is CASSLGISSTVEQYF. In DNA, the CDR3 is TGTGCCAGCAGCTTAGGAATTAGTTCGACAGTGGAGCAGTACTTC. The J gene is TRBJ2-5, the V gene TRBV7-8, with a tentative D call TRBD1 (5 bases). The V gene lost 1 base and the J gene lost 11 bases, with 20 bases spanning the gap. Germline V lookup: CDR1 SGHVS, CDR2 FQNEAQ. The CDR3 length is 15 residues.

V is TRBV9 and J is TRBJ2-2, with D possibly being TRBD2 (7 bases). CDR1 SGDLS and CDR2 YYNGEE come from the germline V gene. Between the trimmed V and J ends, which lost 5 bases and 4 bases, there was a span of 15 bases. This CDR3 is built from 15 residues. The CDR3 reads CASSSRGASTGELFF. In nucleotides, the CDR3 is TGTGCCAGCAGTTCCCGGGGGGCGTCCACCGGGGAGCTGTTTTTT.

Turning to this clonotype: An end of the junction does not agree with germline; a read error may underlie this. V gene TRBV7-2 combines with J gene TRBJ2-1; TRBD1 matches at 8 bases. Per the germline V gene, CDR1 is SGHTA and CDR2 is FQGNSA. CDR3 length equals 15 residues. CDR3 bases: TGTGCCAGCAGCATAACGAGACAGGGGTACAAAGAGCAGTTCTTC. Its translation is CASSITRQGYKEQFF.

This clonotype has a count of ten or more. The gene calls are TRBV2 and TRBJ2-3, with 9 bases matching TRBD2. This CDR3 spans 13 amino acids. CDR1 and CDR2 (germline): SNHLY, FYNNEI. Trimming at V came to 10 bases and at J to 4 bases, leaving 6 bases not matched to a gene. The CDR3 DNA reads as TGTGCCACGCCGGGACTAGCACCAGATACGCAGTATTTT. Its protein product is CATPGLAPDTQYF. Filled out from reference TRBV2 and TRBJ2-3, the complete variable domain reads EPEVTQTPSHQVTQMGQEVILRCVPISNHLYFYWYRQILGQKVEFLVSFYNNEISEKSEIFDDQFSVERPDGSNFTLKIRSTKLEDSAMYFCATPGLAPDTQYFGPGTRLTVL.

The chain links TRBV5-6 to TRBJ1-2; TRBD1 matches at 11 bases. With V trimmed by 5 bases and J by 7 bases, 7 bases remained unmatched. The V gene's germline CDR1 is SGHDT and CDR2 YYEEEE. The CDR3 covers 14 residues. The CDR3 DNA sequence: TGTGCCAGCAGGATAGGGACAGGGGGTAGTGGCTACACCTTC. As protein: CASRIGTGGSGYTF.

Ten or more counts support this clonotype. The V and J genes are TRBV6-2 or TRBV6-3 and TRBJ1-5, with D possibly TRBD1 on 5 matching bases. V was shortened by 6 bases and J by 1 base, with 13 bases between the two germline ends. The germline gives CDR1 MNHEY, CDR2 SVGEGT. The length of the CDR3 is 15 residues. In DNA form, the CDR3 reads TGTGCCAGCAGGTCCGGGACGGAAAGCAATCAGCCCCAGCATTTT. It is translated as CASRSGTESNQPQHF.

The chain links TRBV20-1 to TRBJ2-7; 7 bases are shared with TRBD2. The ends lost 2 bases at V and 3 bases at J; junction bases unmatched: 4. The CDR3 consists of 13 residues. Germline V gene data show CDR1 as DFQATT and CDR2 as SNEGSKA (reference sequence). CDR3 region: CSARPSGLYEQYF. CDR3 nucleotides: TGCAGTGCTAGACCTAGCGGTCTCTACGAGCAGTACTTC.

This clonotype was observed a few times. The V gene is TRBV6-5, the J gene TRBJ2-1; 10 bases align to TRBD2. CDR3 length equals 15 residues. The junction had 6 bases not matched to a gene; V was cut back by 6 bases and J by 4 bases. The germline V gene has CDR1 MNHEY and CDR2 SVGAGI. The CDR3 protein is CASSNSGGPYNEQFF. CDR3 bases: TGTGCCAGCAGCAATAGCGGGGGGCCTTACAATGAGCAGTTCTTC.

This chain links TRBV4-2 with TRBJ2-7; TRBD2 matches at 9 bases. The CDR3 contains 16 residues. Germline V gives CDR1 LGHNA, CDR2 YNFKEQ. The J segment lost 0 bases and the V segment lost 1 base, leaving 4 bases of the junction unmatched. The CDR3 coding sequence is TGTGCCAGCAGCCAAGGACTAGCGGCAAGCTCCTACGAGCAGTACTTC. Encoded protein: CASSQGLAASSYEQYF.

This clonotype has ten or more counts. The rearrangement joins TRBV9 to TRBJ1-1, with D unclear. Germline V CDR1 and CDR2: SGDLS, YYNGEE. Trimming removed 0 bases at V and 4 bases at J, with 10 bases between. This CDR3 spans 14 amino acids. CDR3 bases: TGTGCCAGCAGCGTAGAAGGGCGAGGCACTGAAGCTTTCTTT. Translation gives CASSVEGRGTEAFF.

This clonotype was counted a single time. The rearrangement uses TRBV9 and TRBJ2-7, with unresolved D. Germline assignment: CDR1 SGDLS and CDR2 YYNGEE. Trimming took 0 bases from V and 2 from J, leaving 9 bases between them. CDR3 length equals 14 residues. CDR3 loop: CASSVETETYEQYF. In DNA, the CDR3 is TGTGCCAGCAGCGTAGAAACGGAAACCTACGAGCAGTACTTC.

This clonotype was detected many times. In DNA form, the CDR3 reads TGCGCCAGCAGCCAAGAGGGAGGGTATTCACCCCTCCACTTT. Protein product: CASSQEGGYSPLHF. The chain combines TRBV4-1 with TRBJ1-6; D is undetermined. Germline V lookup: CDR1 MGHRA, CDR2 YSYEKL. With 0 bases removed from V and 8 bases from J, the gap between germline ends came to 8 bases. The CDR3 length is 14 residues.

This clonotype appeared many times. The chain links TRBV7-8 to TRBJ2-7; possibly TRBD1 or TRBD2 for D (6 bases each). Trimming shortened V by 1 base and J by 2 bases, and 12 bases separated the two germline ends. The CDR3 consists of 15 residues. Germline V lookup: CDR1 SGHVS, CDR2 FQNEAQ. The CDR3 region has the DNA TGTGCCAGCAGCTTAGGACTAGGGGGGACCTACGAGCAGTACTTC. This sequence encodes CASSLGLGGTYEQYF.

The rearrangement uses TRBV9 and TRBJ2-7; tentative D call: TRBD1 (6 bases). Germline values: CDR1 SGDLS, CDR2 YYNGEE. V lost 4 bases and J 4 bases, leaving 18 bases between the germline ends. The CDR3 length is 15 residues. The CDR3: CASSLGLGAKYEQYF. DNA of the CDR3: TGTGCCAGCAGCTTAGGGTTGGGGGCGAAATACGAGCAGTACTTC.

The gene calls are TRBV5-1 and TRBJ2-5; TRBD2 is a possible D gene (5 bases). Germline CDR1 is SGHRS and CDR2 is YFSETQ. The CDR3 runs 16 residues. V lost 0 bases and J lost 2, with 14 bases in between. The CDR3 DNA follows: TGCGCCAGCAGCTTGGACGGATGGGGAGTTCAAGAGACCCAGTACTTC. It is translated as CASSLDGWGVQETQYF.

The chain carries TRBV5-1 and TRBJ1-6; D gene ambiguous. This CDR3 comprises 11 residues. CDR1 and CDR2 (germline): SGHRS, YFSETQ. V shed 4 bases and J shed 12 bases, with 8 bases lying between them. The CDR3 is CASSPEGPLHF. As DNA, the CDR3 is TGCGCCAGCAGCCCCGAAGGACCCCTCCACTTT.

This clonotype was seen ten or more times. The CDR3 DNA reads TGCAGTGCTAGAGACCCGAATTACCTAGCGGGAGTCCCCTACAATGAGCAGTTCTTC. Amino acid sequence: CSARDPNYLAGVPYNEQFF. This chain uses TRBV20-1 with TRBJ2-1; 10 nucleotides match TRBD2. Germline lookup yields CDR1 DFQATT and CDR2 SNEGSKA (reference sequence). The CDR3 is 19 amino acids. The trim removed 0 bases at V and 2 bases at J, leaving 13 bases unmatched.

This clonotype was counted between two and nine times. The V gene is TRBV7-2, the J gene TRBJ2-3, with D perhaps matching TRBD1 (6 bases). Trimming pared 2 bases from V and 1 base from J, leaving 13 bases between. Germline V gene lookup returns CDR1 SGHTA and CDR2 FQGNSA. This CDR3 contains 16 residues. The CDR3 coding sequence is TGTGCCAGCAGCTTATCAGGCAGGGGACGCACAGATACGCAGTATTTT. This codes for CASSLSGRGRTDTQYF.

The CDR3 protein is CAISESYGTAEDYEQYF. In nucleotides, the CDR3 is TGTGCCATCAGTGAGTCTTACGGCACCGCCGAGGACTACGAGCAGTACTTC. V usage is TRBV10-3 and J usage is TRBJ2-7; D gene ambiguous. Deletions cut 0 bases from V and 3 bases from J, with 18 bases between. Per germline, CDR1 ENHRY and CDR2 SYGVKD. The CDR3 consists of 17 residues.

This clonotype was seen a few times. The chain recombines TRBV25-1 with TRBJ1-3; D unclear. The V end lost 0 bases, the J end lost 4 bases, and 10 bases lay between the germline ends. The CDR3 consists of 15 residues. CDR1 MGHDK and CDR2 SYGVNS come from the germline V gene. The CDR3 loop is CASSEYAEAGNTIYF. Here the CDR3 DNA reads TGTGCCAGCAGTGAATACGCAGAAGCAGGAAACACCATATATTTT.

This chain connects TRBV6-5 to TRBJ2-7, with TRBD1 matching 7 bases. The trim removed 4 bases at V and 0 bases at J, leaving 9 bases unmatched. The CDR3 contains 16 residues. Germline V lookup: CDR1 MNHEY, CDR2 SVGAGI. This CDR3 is CASSLSWDSSSYEQYF. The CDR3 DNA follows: TGTGCCAGCAGTTTATCGTGGGACAGTAGCTCCTACGAGCAGTACTTC.

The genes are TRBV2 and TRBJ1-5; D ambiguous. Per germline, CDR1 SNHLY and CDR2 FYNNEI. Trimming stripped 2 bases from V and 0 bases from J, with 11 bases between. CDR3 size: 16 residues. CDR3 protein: CASSEIGRDSNQPQHF. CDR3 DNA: TGTGCCAGCAGTGAAATAGGTCGGGATAGCAATCAGCCCCAGCATTTT.

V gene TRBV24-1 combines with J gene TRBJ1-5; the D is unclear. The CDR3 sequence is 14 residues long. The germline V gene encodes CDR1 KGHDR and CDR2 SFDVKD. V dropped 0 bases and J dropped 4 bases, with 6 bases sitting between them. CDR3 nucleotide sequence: TGTGCCACCAGTGATTTGACGGGAAATCAGCCCCAGCATTTT. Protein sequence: CATSDLTGNQPQHF.

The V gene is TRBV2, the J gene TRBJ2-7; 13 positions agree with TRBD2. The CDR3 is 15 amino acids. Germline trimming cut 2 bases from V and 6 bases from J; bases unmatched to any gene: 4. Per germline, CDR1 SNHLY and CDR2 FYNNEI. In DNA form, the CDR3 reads TGTGCCAGCAGTGAAAGACTAGCGGGAGGAGGCGAGCAGTACTTC. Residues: CASSERLAGGGEQYF.